This T cell receptor beta chain was recovered during a study of control samples from healthy donors and cancer patients. The CDR3 totals 15 residues. Germline lookup yields CDR1 KGHDR and CDR2 SFDVKD. Losses at the gene ends were 4 bases for V and 6 bases for J; bases not matched to a gene: 8. Profiling relied on immunoSEQ multiplex PCR, and the TCRdb table lists in-frame clones only, not all of them. The sample carries some 99,000 clones, roughly 90% recorded once. V usage is TRBV24-1 and J usage is TRBJ2-1, with TRBD2 identical over 7 bases. The sequenced material came from blood. The sequence derives from a woman aged 45 to 65 in good health. CDR3 in DNA: TGTGCCACCAGTGACCTAGCGGACGACACCAATGAGCAGTTCTTC. Encoded protein: CATSDLADDTNEQFF.